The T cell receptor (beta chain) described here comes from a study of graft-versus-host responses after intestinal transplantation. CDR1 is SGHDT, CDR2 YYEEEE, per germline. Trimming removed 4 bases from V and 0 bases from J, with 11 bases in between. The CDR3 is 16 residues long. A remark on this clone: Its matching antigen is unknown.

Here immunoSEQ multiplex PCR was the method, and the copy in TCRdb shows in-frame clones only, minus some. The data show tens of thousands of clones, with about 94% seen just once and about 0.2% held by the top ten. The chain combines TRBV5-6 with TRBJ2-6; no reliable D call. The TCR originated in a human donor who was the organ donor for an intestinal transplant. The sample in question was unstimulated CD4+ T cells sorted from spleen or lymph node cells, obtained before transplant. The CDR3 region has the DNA TGTGCCAGCAGCGGTCTTCGAACCTCTGGGGCCAACGTCCTGACTTTC. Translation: CASSGLRTSGANVLTF.